The rows below give T cell receptor beta chains drawn from one sample of a study of OX40 agonist ivuxolimab in advanced cancers. The assay was immunoSEQ multiplex PCR, and TCRdb's table has in-frame clones only and misses some. Of under 20,000 clones listed, more than 75% are singletons. Sequenced material: CD4+ or CD8+ T cells sorted from blood, taken in a trial of the OX40 agonist ivuxolimab. All receptors come from an adult with an advanced solid tumor such as melanoma, head and neck, liver or kidney cancer. The CDR3 runs from the conserved cysteine through the conserved F or W. D genes are given only for firm matches. Size is omitted from some rows. Given values are once, few, many or a class for expanded clones.

TRBJ1-1	TRBV7-7	TRBD1	NA	CASSPGTANTEAFF	TGTGCCAGCAGCCCCGGGACAGCGAACACTGAAGCTTTCTTT
TRBJ2-3	TRBV15	TRBD2	NA	CATSRGGTSGRGSTDTQYF	TGTGCCACCAGCAGAGGGGGGACTAGCGGACGCGGGAGTACAGATACGCAGTATTTT
TRBJ2-7	TRBV4-2	TRBD1	NA	CASSRRQGVGDEQYF	TGTGCCAGCAGCCGACGACAGGGAGTGGGAGACGAGCAGTACTTC
TRBJ1-5	TRBV7-2	NA	NA	CASCESNQPQHF	TGTGCCAGCTGCGAGAGCAATCAGCCCCAGCATTTT
TRBJ2-1	TRBV29-1	TRBD2	NA	CSVDTRTSGSSRTGEQFF	TGCAGCGTTGATACCCGGACTAGCGGGAGCTCCAGGACGGGGGAGCAGTTCTTC
TRBJ2-7	TRBV6-6	TRBD1	NA	CASSYPDRGLYEQYF	TGTGCCAGCAGTTACCCAGACAGGGGGCTGTACGAGCAGTACTTC
TRBJ2-7	TRBV7-2	TRBD1	NA	CASSPRDRVGYEQYF	TGTGCCAGCAGCCCCCGGGACAGGGTTGGCTACGAGCAGTACTTC
TRBJ1-6	TRBV5-6	NA	NA	CASSLSGISPLHF	TGTGCCAGCAGCTTGAGCGGCATTTCACCCCTCCACTTT
TRBJ2-7	TRBV28	TRBD1	NA	CASSLPQGARYEQYF	TGTGCCAGCAGCTTACCACAGGGGGCGAGGTACGAGCAGTACTTC
TRBJ2-1	TRBV5-4	NA	NA	CASSPGNSGPSYNEQFF	TGTGCCAGCAGCCCGGGGAATAGCGGTCCCTCCTACAATGAGCAGTTCTTC
TRBJ2-2	TRBV5-1	NA	NA	CASSSGLREVGELFF	TGCGCCAGCAGCTCGGGTCTTAGGGAGGTCGGGGAGCTGTTTTTT
TRBJ2-5	TRBV4-2	NA	NA	CASSLGAGDRETQYF	TGTGCCAGCAGCCTTGGAGCAGGAGATCGAGAGACCCAGTACTTC
TRBJ1-6	TRBV2	TRBD1	NA	CASREQGAGNSPLHF	TGTGCCAGCAGGGAGCAGGGGGCGGGGAATTCACCCCTCCACTTT
TRBJ2-7	TRBV28	NA	NA	CASSLTGSYYEQYF	TGTGCCAGCAGTTTGACGGGTTCTTACTACGAGCAGTACTTC
TRBJ2-7	TRBV5-4	TRBD1	NA	CASSVRDRGGEQYF	TGTGCCAGCAGCGTCCGGGACAGGGGGGGCGAGCAGTACTTC
TRBJ2-2	TRBV15	NA	once	CATSRVRENTGELFF	TGTGCCACCAGCAGAGTCCGGGAGAACACCGGGGAGCTGTTTTTT
TRBJ2-2	TRBV7-2	NA	NA	CASSLAVQSTGELFF	TGTGCCAGCAGCTTAGCGGTCCAGAGCACCGGGGAGCTGTTTTTT
TRBJ2-2	TRBV2	NA	NA	CASSARGDGTGELFF	TGTGCCAGCAGTGCGAGGGGTGACGGCACCGGGGAGCTGTTTTTT
TRBJ2-3	TRBV10-3	NA	NA	CAISVGGLGGAPSTDTQYF	TGTGCCATCAGTGTGGGGGGCCTGGGGGGAGCGCCTAGCACAGATACGCAGTATTTT
TRBJ2-6	TRBV11-1	NA	NA	CASSLAAKGSGANVLTF	TGTGCCAGCAGCTTAGCGGCTAAGGGGTCTGGGGCCAACGTCCTGACTTTC
TRBJ2-2	TRBV6-6	TRBD1	NA	CASSQRGPPNTGELFF	TGTGCCAGCAGTCAGAGGGGGCCCCCGAACACCGGGGAGCTGTTTTTT
TRBJ2-7	TRBV5-1	NA	NA	CASSLTGTVYEQYF	TGCGCCAGCAGCTTGACAGGTACAGTCTACGAGCAGTACTTC
TRBJ2-5	TRBV19	TRBD1	few	CASSPGTGLDETQYF	TGTGCCAGTAGTCCCGGGACAGGGTTAGATGAGACCCAGTACTTC
TRBJ2-7	TRBV10-3	NA	NA	CAISSTGPTTHYEQYF	TGTGCCATCAGTTCGACAGGCCCGACAACCCACTACGAGCAGTACTTC
TRBJ2-1	TRBV11-2	TRBD2	NA	CASSLGGGNEQFF	TGTGCCAGCAGCTTAGGGGGGGGCAATGAGCAGTTCTTC
TRBJ1-2	TRBV19	TRBD1	NA	CASTFQGVSYGYTF	TGTGCCAGTACGTTCCAGGGGGTCAGCTATGGCTACACCTTC
TRBJ2-7	TRBV7-7	TRBD2	few	CASSPSGASSYEQYF	TGTGCCAGCAGCCCTAGCGGGGCCAGCTCCTACGAGCAGTACTTC
TRBJ2-5	TRBV5-1	NA	NA	CASSLEGRETQYF	TGCGCCAGCAGCTTGGAGGGCCGTGAGACCCAGTACTTC
TRBJ1-3	TRBV11-2	NA	NA	CASSSRGGNTIYF	TGTGCCAGCAGTTCCAGGGGAGGAAACACCATATATTTT
TRBJ2-7	TRBV29-1	NA	once	CSVARDRRSYEQYF	TGCAGCGTCGCTAGAGATCGACGATCCTACGAGCAGTACTTC
TRBJ1-1	TRBV5-5	NA	NA	CASSFIVMNTEAFF	TGTGCCAGCAGCTTTATAGTCATGAACACTGAAGCTTTCTTT
TRBJ2-7	TRBV10-3	NA	NA	CAISEGAGYEQYF	TGTGCCATCAGTGAGGGGGCTGGGTACGAGCAGTACTTC
TRBJ2-7	TRBV7-9	NA	medium-sized	CASSLGTGYEQYF	TGTGCCAGCAGCTTAGGAACGGGATACGAGCAGTACTTC